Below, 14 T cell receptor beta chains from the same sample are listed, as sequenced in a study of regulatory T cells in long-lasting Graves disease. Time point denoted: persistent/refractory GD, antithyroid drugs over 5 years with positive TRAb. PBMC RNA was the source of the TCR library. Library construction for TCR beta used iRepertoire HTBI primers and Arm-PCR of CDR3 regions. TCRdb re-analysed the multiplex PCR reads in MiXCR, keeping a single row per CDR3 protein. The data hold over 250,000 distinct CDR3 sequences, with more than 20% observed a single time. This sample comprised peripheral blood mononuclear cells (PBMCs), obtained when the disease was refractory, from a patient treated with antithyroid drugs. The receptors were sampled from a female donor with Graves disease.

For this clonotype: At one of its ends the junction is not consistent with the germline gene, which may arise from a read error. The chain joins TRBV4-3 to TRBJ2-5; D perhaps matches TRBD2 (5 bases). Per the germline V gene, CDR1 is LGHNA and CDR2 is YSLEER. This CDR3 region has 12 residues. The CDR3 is CASSLNPGSLLF. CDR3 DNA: TGCGCCAGCAGCCTCAACCCGGGGTCCCTACTCTTC.

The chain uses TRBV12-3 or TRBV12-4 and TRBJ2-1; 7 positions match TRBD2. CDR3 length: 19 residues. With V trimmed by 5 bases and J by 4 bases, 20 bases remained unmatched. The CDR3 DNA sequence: TGTGCCAGCAGTCCCGGACTAGGGACTCCCCTTAATCCTTACAATGAGCAGTTCTTC. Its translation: CASSPGLGTPLNPYNEQFF.

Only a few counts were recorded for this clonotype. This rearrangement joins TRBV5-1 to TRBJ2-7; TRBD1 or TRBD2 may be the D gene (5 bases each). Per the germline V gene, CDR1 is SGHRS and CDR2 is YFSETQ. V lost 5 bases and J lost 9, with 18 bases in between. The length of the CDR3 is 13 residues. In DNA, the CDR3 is TGCGCCAGCAGACGGGACGCTACCCGTGGGCAGTACTTC. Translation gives CASRRDATRGQYF.

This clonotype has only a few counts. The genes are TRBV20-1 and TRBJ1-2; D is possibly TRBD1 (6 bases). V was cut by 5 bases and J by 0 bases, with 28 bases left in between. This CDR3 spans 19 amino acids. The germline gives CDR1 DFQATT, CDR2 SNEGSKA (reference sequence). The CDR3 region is CSARRVLWDIRSANYGYTF. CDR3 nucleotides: TGCAGTGCTCGGAGGGTGTTATGGGACATACGAAGCGCTAACTATGGCTACACCTTC.

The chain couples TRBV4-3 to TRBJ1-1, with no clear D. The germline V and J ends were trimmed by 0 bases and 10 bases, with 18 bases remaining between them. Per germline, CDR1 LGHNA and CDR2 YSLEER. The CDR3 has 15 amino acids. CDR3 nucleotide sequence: TGCGCCAGCAGCCAAGAACGTCAACTCCTAGGACTAGCTTTCTTT. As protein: CASSQERQLLGLAFF.

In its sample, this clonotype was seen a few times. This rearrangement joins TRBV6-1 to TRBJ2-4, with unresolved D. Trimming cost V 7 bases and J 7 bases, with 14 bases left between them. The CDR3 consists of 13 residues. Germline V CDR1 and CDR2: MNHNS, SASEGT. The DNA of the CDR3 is TGTGCCAGCATGGAAGACTCTCGGAACATTCAGTACTTC. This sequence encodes CASMEDSRNIQYF.

The CDR3 bases are TGTGCCAGCAGCTTATATCGGCAGGTCGGGGATTCACCCCTCCACTTT. Amino acid sequence: CASSLYRQVGDSPLHF. V gene TRBV7-9 combines with J gene TRBJ1-6; no clear D. The germline gives CDR1 SEHNR, CDR2 FQNEAQ (reference sequence). The CDR3 has 16 residues. Trimming shortened V by 2 bases and J by 8 bases, and 16 bases separated the two germline ends.

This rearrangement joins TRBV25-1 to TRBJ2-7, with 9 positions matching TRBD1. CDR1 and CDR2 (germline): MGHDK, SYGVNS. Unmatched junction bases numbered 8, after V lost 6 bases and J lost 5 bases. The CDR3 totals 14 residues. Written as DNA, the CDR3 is TGTGCCAGCAGCGGGGGCAGGACAGGGGACGAGCAGTACTTC. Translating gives CASSGGRTGDEQYF.

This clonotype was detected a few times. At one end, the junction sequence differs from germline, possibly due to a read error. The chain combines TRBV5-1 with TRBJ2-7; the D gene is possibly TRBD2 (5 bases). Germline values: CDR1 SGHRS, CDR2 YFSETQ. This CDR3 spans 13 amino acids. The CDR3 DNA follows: TGTGCCAGCAGCTTGGCGGAGGAGAGAGGGCAGTACTTC. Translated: CASSLAEERGQYF.

CDR3 loop: CASSTGLSLEQYF. The CDR3 DNA reads TGTGCCAGTAGTACGGGACTGTCCTTAGAGCAGTACTTC. The chain joins TRBV19 to TRBJ2-7, with D perhaps TRBD2 (6 bases). Germline V gene data show CDR1 as LNHDA and CDR2 as SQIVND (reference sequence). The CDR3 covers 13 residues. Trimming pared 4 bases from V and 7 bases from J, leaving 14 bases between.

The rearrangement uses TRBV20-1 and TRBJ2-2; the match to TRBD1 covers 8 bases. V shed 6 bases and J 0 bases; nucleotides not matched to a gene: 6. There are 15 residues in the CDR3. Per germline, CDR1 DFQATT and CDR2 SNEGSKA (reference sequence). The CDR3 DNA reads TGCAGTGCCGATCCGGGACAGGCGAACACCGGGGAGCTGTTTTTT. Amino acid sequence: CSADPGQANTGELFF.

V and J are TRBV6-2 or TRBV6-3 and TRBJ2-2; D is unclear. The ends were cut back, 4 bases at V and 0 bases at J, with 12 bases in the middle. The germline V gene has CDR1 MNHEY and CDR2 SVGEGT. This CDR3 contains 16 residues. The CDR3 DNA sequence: TGTGCCAGCAGTTCTCGGACGATCACGAACACCGGGGAGCTGTTTTTT. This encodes CASSSRTITNTGELFF.

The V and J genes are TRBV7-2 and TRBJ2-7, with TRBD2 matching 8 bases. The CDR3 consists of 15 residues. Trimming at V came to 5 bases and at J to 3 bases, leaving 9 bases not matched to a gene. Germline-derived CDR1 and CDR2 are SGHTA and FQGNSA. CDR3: CASSGGPAGDYEQYF. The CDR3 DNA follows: TGTGCCAGCAGCGGGGGGCCAGCGGGAGACTACGAGCAGTACTTC.

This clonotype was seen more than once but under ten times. CDR3 in DNA: TGTGCCAGCAACCGGGGGGGGGCCGGGGAGCTGTTTTTT. Its translation is CASNRGGAGELFF. The chain combines TRBV2 with TRBJ2-2; 8 bases are a match to TRBD2. V shed 7 bases, J shed 6 bases, and the junction held 4 bases outside the gene matches. Germline CDR1 reads SNHLY; CDR2 reads FYNNEI. CDR3 length: 13 amino acids.